A single sample gave rise to the 32 T cell receptor beta chains below, sequenced in a study of T cells in Graves' hyperthyroidism and ophthalmopathy. The TCR beta CDR3 regions underwent amplification using RNA transcripts as the source. With the HTBI primer set, the TCR CDR3 went through a first round of RT-PCR. TCRdb reanalysed the multiplex PCR reads using MiXCR and keeps one entry per CDR3 protein. The repertoire holds about 400,000 distinct CDR3 sequences, with 15% to 19% as singletons. Sequenced sample: blood. These TCRs come from a woman aged 18-29 years with Graves' hyperthyroidism.

This clonotype was detected only a few times. The chain employs TRBV19 and TRBJ1-5; 10 bases align to TRBD1. The CDR3 spans 16 residues. V dropped 5 bases and J dropped 4; count of bases not matched to a gene: 8. The germline V gene has CDR1 LNHDA and CDR2 SQIVND (reference sequence). DNA for the CDR3: TGTGCCAGTAGTTTCTCGACAGGGGGCGTTAATCAGCCCCAGCATTTT. Protein sequence: CASSFSTGGVNQPQHF.

This clonotype was seen repeatedly, ten times or more. In nucleotides, the CDR3 is TGTGCCAGTAGTGTAGGACCGTACAATCAGCCCCAGCATTTT. Its protein product is CASSVGPYNQPQHF. The chain uses TRBV19 and TRBJ1-5, with D unclear. With 5 bases removed from V and 3 bases from J, the gap between germline ends came to 11 bases. This CDR3 comprises 14 residues. The germline V gene encodes CDR1 LNHDA and CDR2 SQIVND (reference sequence). The variable domain in full, with the rest retrieved from reference TRBV19 and TRBJ1-5, is DGGITQSPKYLFRKEGQNVTLSCEQNLNHDAMYWYRQDPGQGLRLIYYSQIVNDFQKGDIAEGYSVSREKKESFPLTVTSAQKNPTAFYLCASSVGPYNQPQHFGDGTRLSIL.

V usage is TRBV27 and J usage is TRBJ2-7; D is unresolved. Germline-derived CDR1 and CDR2 are MNHEY and SMNVEV (reference sequence). V gave up 5 bases and J gave up 5 bases, with 1 base separating them. The CDR3 runs 9 residues. The CDR3 DNA reads as TGTGCCAGCAGTGACGAGCAGTACTTC. Translation gives CASSDEQYF.

This clonotype was picked up many times. This rearrangement joins TRBV7-2 to TRBJ2-7, with D possibly called TRBD1 or TRBD2 (5 bases each). The CDR3 runs 16 residues. V lost 5 bases to trimming and J lost 4 bases, with 21 bases between them. In germline, CDR1 is SGHTA, CDR2 FQGNSA. This CDR3 reads CASSLRWDPQSYEQYF. DNA for the CDR3: TGTGCCAGCAGCCTCCGTTGGGACCCCCAGAGTTACGAGCAGTACTTC.

J is TRBJ2-3 and V is TRBV7-9; 7 bases map to TRBD2. V shed 2 bases and J 10 bases; nucleotides not matched to a gene: 3. The CDR3 loop spans 12 amino acids. Germline V gene lookup returns CDR1 SEHNR and CDR2 FQNEAQ (reference sequence). In DNA, the CDR3 is TGTGCCAGCAGCTTATCCACTAGCGCGCAGTATTTT. Protein: CASSLSTSAQYF.

This clonotype was recorded many times. The rearrangement uses TRBV6-2 or TRBV6-3 and TRBJ2-1; D gene ambiguous. Trimming took 1 base from V and 7 from J, leaving 8 bases between them. The CDR3 sequence is 13 residues long. Germline lookup yields CDR1 MNHEY and CDR2 SVGEGT. CDR3 nucleotides: TGTGCCAGCAGTTACTTCACCGGGAATGAGCAGTTCTTC. Translation: CASSYFTGNEQFF.

The chain links TRBV11-1 to TRBJ2-3, with 7 bases identical to TRBD2. Per the germline V gene, CDR1 is SGHAT and CDR2 is FQDESV (reference sequence). The CDR3 extends over 16 amino acids. After removal of 0 bases from V and 6 bases from J, the junction contained 9 bases not matched to a gene. The CDR3 here is CASSLALGGSSDTQYF. The CDR3 DNA is TGTGCCAGCAGCTTAGCGCTCGGCGGGAGTAGTGATACGCAGTATTTT. Full variable domain (outside the CDR3, taken from reference TRBV11-1 and TRBJ2-3): EAEVAQSPRYKITEKSQAVAFWCDPISGHATLYWYRQILGQGPELLVQFQDESVVDDSQLPKDRFSAERLKGVDSTLKIQPAELGDSAMYLCASSLALGGSSDTQYFGPGTRLTVL.

This clonotype was detected only a few times. V usage is TRBV6-1 and J usage is TRBJ2-3; D ambiguous. V shed 7 bases and J shed 6 bases, with 14 bases lying between them. The CDR3 loop spans 13 amino acids. Looked up from germline, CDR1 is MNHNS and CDR2 is SASEGT. The CDR3 bases are TGTGCCAGCAATACCATTAAGAGGGATACGCAGTATTTT. Protein product: CASNTIKRDTQYF.

This clonotype was observed at least ten times. The chain couples TRBV20-1 to TRBJ2-5; D may be TRBD2 (5 bases). V was pared by 3 bases and J by 4 bases, with 12 bases between. Germline CDR1 reads DFQATT; CDR2 reads SNEGSKA (reference sequence). The CDR3 totals 13 residues. For the CDR3, the DNA is TGCAGTGCTAGGTCGCCTAGCATAGAGACCCAGTACTTC. Protein product: CSARSPSIETQYF.

This clonotype was detected many times. The genes are TRBV15 and TRBJ1-5; 7 bases align to TRBD1. Germline V gene sequence: CDR1 LNHNV, CDR2 YYDKDF (reference sequence). CDR3 size: 17 residues. V shed 2 bases and J 5 bases; nucleotides not matched to a gene: 12. The DNA of the CDR3 is TGTGCCACCAGCAGAATCCCAGGACAGGATTGGCATCAGCCCCAGCATTTT. Translation: CATSRIPGQDWHQPQHF.

This clonotype was seen repeatedly, ten times or more. The rearrangement joins TRBV6-6 to TRBJ2-7; D is possibly TRBD1 (5 bases). V was clipped by 2 bases and J by 3 bases, with 5 bases between them. The germline gives CDR1 MNHNY, CDR2 SVGAGI (reference sequence). The CDR3 covers 12 residues. Written as DNA, the CDR3 is TGTGCCAGCAGTTACGGACACTACGAGCAGTACTTC. The encoded protein is CASSYGHYEQYF.

This clonotype was seen repeatedly, ten times or more. The chain links TRBV10-3 to TRBJ1-5, with 8 bases aligning to TRBD1. The ends lost 8 bases at V and 7 bases at J; junction bases unmatched: 7. Germline values: CDR1 ENHRY, CDR2 SYGVKD. The CDR3 totals 13 residues. CDR3 bases: TGTGCCATCGGTGGACAGGGAAGGCAGCCCCAGCATTTT. Its protein product is CAIGGQGRQPQHF.

There are a few counts of this clonotype. V usage is TRBV2 and J usage is TRBJ1-4; the match to TRBD1 covers 7 bases. The germline V gene has CDR1 SNHLY and CDR2 FYNNEI. This CDR3 has 15 residues. The ends lost 2 bases at V and 8 bases at J; junction bases unmatched: 8. CDR3 DNA sequence: TGTGCCAGCAGTGAAAAGGGACAGTTTGTCGAAAAACTGTTTTTT. Its protein product is CASSEKGQFVEKLFF.

V usage is TRBV19 and J usage is TRBJ2-5, with no clear D. The CDR3 has 13 amino acids. The germline CDR1 and CDR2 sequences are LNHDA and SQIVND (reference sequence). Deletions cut 2 bases from V and 1 base from J, with 5 bases between. The CDR3 DNA is TGTGCCAGTAGTATACAGGTCCAAGAGACCCAGTACTTC. This sequence encodes CASSIQVQETQYF.

This clonotype has more than one count but fewer than ten. The V gene is TRBV19, the J gene TRBJ1-2, with D perhaps TRBD1 (5 bases). This CDR3 is built from 14 residues. The germline CDR1 and CDR2 sequences are LNHDA and SQIVND (reference sequence). V shed 7 bases and J shed 4 bases, with 16 bases lying between them. The chain's CDR3 is CASTPRGRSYGYTF. The CDR3 region has the DNA TGTGCCAGTACCCCCCGGGGGAGAAGCTATGGCTACACCTTC.

The chain couples TRBV2 to TRBJ1-1, with a possible D match to TRBD1 (5 bases). V was cut by 4 bases and J by 4 bases, with 13 bases left in between. Germline V gene data show CDR1 as SNHLY and CDR2 as FYNNEI. CDR3 length: 14 residues. Written as DNA, the CDR3 is TGTGCCAGCAGTGTGGTGGCGGGGGTCACTGAAGCTTTCTTT. Residues: CASSVVAGVTEAFF.

This clonotype was seen repeatedly, ten times or more. The chain joins TRBV5-1 to TRBJ2-1, with TRBD2 matching 15 bases. In germline, CDR1 is SGHRS, CDR2 YFSETQ. The V and J ends lost 0 bases and 7 bases, in that order; junction bases with no gene match: 8. This CDR3 has 18 amino acids. In nucleotides, the CDR3 is TGCGCCAGCAGCTTGGGGACTAGCGGGGGGGCCCTGCGTAATGAGCAGTTCTTC. Protein sequence: CASSLGTSGGALRNEQFF.

This clonotype was counted at least ten times. A read error may account for a junction end that differs from germline. The J gene is TRBJ2-5, the V gene TRBV7-7; 10 bases are shared with TRBD2. The CDR3 contains 16 residues. Germline V gives CDR1 SSHAT, CDR2 FNYEAQ (reference sequence). The chain's CDR3 is CASSRLAGGIQETQYF. Written as DNA, the CDR3 is TGTGCTAGCAGCAGATTAGCGGGGGGAATCCAAGAGACCCAGTACTTC.

Only a few counts were recorded for this clonotype. J is TRBJ2-1 and V is TRBV28; no firm D call. CDR1 and CDR2 from the germline V gene are MDHEN and SYDVKM. This CDR3 spans 13 amino acids. V was pared by 4 bases and J by 5 bases, with 9 bases between. The CDR3, as DNA: TGTGCCAGCAGTTCGGCCCATCACAATGAGCAGTTCTTC. It yields the protein CASSSAHHNEQFF.

There are many counts of this clonotype. The V and J genes are TRBV7-2 and TRBJ2-7, with D maybe TRBD1 (6 bases). Trimming removed 8 bases from V and 3 bases from J, with 14 bases in between. Germline-derived CDR1 and CDR2 are SGHTA and FQGNSA. The CDR3 sequence is 13 residues long. The CDR3 DNA is TGTGCCAGCGAACAGGGTCCGGACTACGAGCAGTACTTC. This codes for CASEQGPDYEQYF. The variable domain in full, completed from reference TRBV7-2 and TRBJ2-7, reads GAGVSQSPSNKVTEKGKDVELRCDPISGHTALYWYRQSLGQGLEFLIYFQGNSAPDKSGLPSDRFSAERTGGSVSTLTIQRTQQEDSAVYLCASEQGPDYEQYFGPGTRLTVT.

This clonotype was seen repeatedly, ten times or more. This chain links TRBV11-2 with TRBJ2-3, with 8 bases fitting TRBD2. The CDR3 runs 15 residues. The V and J ends lost 4 bases and 3 bases, in that order; junction bases with no gene match: 6. Germline values: CDR1 SGHAT, CDR2 FQNNGV. The DNA of the CDR3 is TGTGCCAGCAGCTCTAGCGGGCTAGTAACAGATACGCAGTATTTT. It is translated as CASSSSGLVTDTQYF.

The sample holds a few counts of this clonotype. V and J are TRBV5-1 and TRBJ2-7, with TRBD1 matching over 7 bases. V dropped 2 bases and J dropped 6; count of bases not matched to a gene: 8. The germline CDR1 and CDR2 sequences are SGHRS and YFSETQ. The CDR3 is 14 residues long. This chain's CDR3 is CASSFGLQGVEQYF. CDR3 nucleotide sequence: TGCGCCAGCAGCTTCGGTTTGCAGGGGGTCGAGCAGTACTTC.

This clonotype was detected many times. The chain links TRBV2 to TRBJ1-5, with TRBD1 as a possible D gene (6 bases). The length of the CDR3 is 13 residues. Per the germline V gene, CDR1 is SNHLY and CDR2 is FYNNEI. V was pared by 8 bases and J by 6 bases, with 14 bases between. The DNA of the CDR3 is TGTGCCAGCTCGACCCTCAGGGGTCAGCCCCAGCATTTT. It yields the protein CASSTLRGQPQHF.

This chain connects TRBV7-9 to TRBJ2-1; the match to TRBD1 covers 12 bases. The CDR3 consists of 17 residues. Germline V lookup: CDR1 SEHNR, CDR2 FQNEAQ (reference sequence). The junction had 11 bases not matched to a gene; V was cut back by 5 bases and J by 6 bases. This chain's CDR3 is CASSTPLLGQGANEQFF. CDR3 bases: TGTGCCAGCAGCACCCCGCTACTGGGACAGGGGGCCAATGAGCAGTTCTTC.

This clonotype was detected a few times. The chain uses TRBV11-2 and TRBJ2-2; D is uncertain. Per germline, CDR1 SGHAT and CDR2 FQNNGV. The CDR3 has 15 amino acids. V lost 0 bases to trimming and J lost 6 bases, with 11 bases between them. Written as DNA, the CDR3 is TGTGCCAGCAGCTTAGAGTATGGCCCGGCCGGGGAGCTGTTTTTT. It is translated as CASSLEYGPAGELFF.

The chain carries TRBV10-3 and TRBJ1-2; 10 bases are shared with TRBD1. With 4 bases clipped from V and 10 bases from J, the junction kept 3 bases outside the gene matches. The V gene's germline CDR1 is ENHRY and CDR2 SYGVKD. This CDR3 has 12 amino acids. CDR3 nucleotide sequence: TGTGCCATCAGTGTAGGACAGGGGGACTACACCTTC. It codes for CAISVGQGDYTF.

The V gene is TRBV20-1, the J gene TRBJ2-3; D may be TRBD2 (6 bases). The germline V gene encodes CDR1 DFQATT and CDR2 SNEGSKA (reference sequence). The CDR3 is made up of 15 amino acids. V was trimmed by 3 bases and J by 2 bases, leaving 15 bases between them. CDR3 in DNA: TGCAGTGCTAGCCGACTAGTTGGGTCCACAGATACGCAGTATTTT. Protein sequence: CSASRLVGSTDTQYF.

This clonotype was detected many times. The J gene is TRBJ1-2, the V gene TRBV7-9; 7 bases are a match to TRBD1. Germline V lookup: CDR1 SEHNR, CDR2 FQNEAQ (reference sequence). CDR3 size: 16 residues. With 2 bases clipped from V and 4 bases from J, the junction kept 10 bases outside the gene matches. CDR3 nucleotide sequence: TGTGCCAGCAGCTTATTAGGACAGGTCCGAGGCTATGGCTACACCTTC. Its translation: CASSLLGQVRGYGYTF.

This clonotype was counted many times. As DNA, the CDR3 is TGTGCCTGGAGTAGAGACCTGAACACTGAAGCTTTCTTT. It encodes CAWSRDLNTEAFF. The V gene is TRBV30, the J gene TRBJ1-1; no definite D call. Germline V gene sequence: CDR1 GTSNPN, CDR2 SVGIG (reference sequence). The V end was cut by 2 bases, the J end by 0 bases, with 7 bases between. The CDR3 sequence is 13 residues long.

This clonotype occurred many times. V is TRBV7-2 and J is TRBJ1-2, with D maybe TRBD1 (5 bases). Germline loops: CDR1 SGHTA, CDR2 FQGNSA. The CDR3 is 14 residues long. The ends were cut back, 1 base at V and 6 bases at J, with 12 bases in the middle. As DNA, the CDR3 is TGTGCCAGCAGCTTAGAAGGTTGGGGGGATGGCTACACCTTC. Its translation: CASSLEGWGDGYTF.

At least ten counts were recorded for this clonotype. The V call is TRBV4-1, the J call TRBJ1-2; 7 bases map to TRBD1. In germline, CDR1 is MGHRA, CDR2 YSYEKL. V lost 1 base and J lost 6; bases outside the gene matches: 8. This CDR3 contains 15 residues. The CDR3 nucleotides are TGCGCCAGCAGCCAAGTCACAGGGGAAAGGCATGGCTACACCTTC. It yields the protein CASSQVTGERHGYTF.

This clonotype was picked up many times. This chain connects TRBV5-1 to TRBJ2-7; TRBD1 matches at 7 bases. Germline assignment: CDR1 SGHRS and CDR2 YFSETQ. V was pared by 4 bases and J by 3 bases, with 10 bases of the junction left unmatched. This CDR3 has 15 amino acids. CDR3 in amino acids: CASSNTRDSFYEQYF. The DNA for the CDR3 is TGCGCCAGCAGCAACACCCGGGACAGTTTCTACGAGCAGTACTTC.